The 8 T cell receptor beta chains presented below share a single source sample, sequenced in a study of blood T cell repertoires in COVID-19. Produced via immunoSEQ multiplex PCR; TCRdb's table is partial and in-frame only. This table holds approximately 92,000 clones, over 70% found once. Material for sequencing was peripheral blood. All receptors derive from a man in his 60s with acute or convalescent COVID-19.

This rearrangement joins TRBV28 to TRBJ1-4, with a weak D call TRBD1 (5 bases). The germline V gene has CDR1 MDHEN and CDR2 SYDVKM. Trimming shortened V by 4 bases and J by 0 bases, and 12 bases separated the two germline ends. This CDR3 region has 16 residues. The CDR3 spells CASSSRVFSTNEKLFF. For the CDR3, the DNA is TGTGCCAGCAGTTCCAGGGTCTTCTCAACTAATGAAAAACTGTTTTTT.

The J gene is TRBJ2-3, the V gene TRBV4-2; 8 positions match TRBD1. The germline CDR1 and CDR2 sequences are LGHNA and YNFKEQ. There are 17 residues in the CDR3. Trimming cost V 5 bases and J 3 bases; bases outside gene matches: 13. The CDR3 DNA reads TGTGCCAGCAGCGCCCACGGGGGCAGGGGGCTTACAGATACGCAGTATTTT. The encoded protein is CASSAHGGRGLTDTQYF.

V usage is TRBV6-5 and J usage is TRBJ1-2, with 10 nucleotides matching TRBD1. Trimming at V came to 2 bases and at J to 7 bases, leaving 7 bases not matched to a gene. This CDR3 is 15 amino acids long. In germline, CDR1 is MNHEY, CDR2 SVGAGI. The CDR3 reads CASSYRTGGVAGYTF. The DNA for the CDR3 is TGTGCCAGCAGTTACCGGACAGGGGGAGTGGCTGGCTACACCTTC.

The gene calls are TRBV11-3 and TRBJ1-1; D not certain. CDR3 size: 15 residues. Germline loops: CDR1 SGHNT, CDR2 YENEEA. V lost 6 bases, J lost 3 bases, and 17 bases lay in between. The CDR3 DNA is TGTGCCAGCAGGCTCCAGGAGGGTCGGGACACTGAAGCTTTCTTT. This sequence encodes CASRLQEGRDTEAFF.

V is TRBV4-1 and J is TRBJ2-1, with 8 bases that match TRBD2. Germline CDR1 MGHRA, CDR2 YSYEKL. The V and J ends lost 3 bases and 4 bases, in that order; junction bases with no gene match: 8. The CDR3 runs 16 residues. CDR3: CASSHRLARTYNEQFF. The CDR3 DNA follows: TGCGCCAGCAGCCATAGACTAGCGCGTACTTACAATGAGCAGTTCTTC.

V and J are TRBV9 and TRBJ2-3, with TRBD1 identical over 8 bases. Germline values: CDR1 SGDLS, CDR2 YYNGEE. V was pared by 4 bases and J by 2 bases, with 15 bases of the junction left unmatched. The CDR3 loop spans 18 amino acids. The CDR3 coding sequence is TGTGCCAGCAGCACCCCGACAGGGGCCCCCTGGTCCACAGATACGCAGTATTTT. Its translation: CASSTPTGAPWSTDTQYF.

The chain combines TRBV12-5 with TRBJ1-1; D is uncertain. The V gene's germline CDR1 is LGHNT and CDR2 FRNRAP. CDR3 length: 16 amino acids. Trimming pared 6 bases from V and 5 bases from J, leaving 22 bases between. CDR3 DNA: TGTGCTAGTGGGCAATTTCGAGGGCGCGGATTGACTGAAGCTTTCTTT. This codes for CASGQFRGRGLTEAFF. Filled out from reference TRBV12-5 and TRBJ1-1, the complete variable domain reads DARVTQTPRHKVTEMGQEVTMRCQPILGHNTVFWYRQTMMQGLELLAYFRNRAPLDDSGMPKDRFSAEMPDATLATLKIQPSEPRDSAVYFCASGQFRGRGLTEAFFGQGTRLTVV.

The chain couples TRBV24-1 to TRBJ2-3, with TRBD2 matching 14 bases. The CDR3 loop spans 18 amino acids. V lost 4 bases, J lost 2 bases, and 7 bases stayed unmatched. In germline, CDR1 is KGHDR, CDR2 SFDVKD. CDR3: CATSDLGLAGVSTDTQYF. The CDR3 nucleotides are TGTGCCACCAGTGACCTGGGACTAGCGGGAGTTTCCACAGATACGCAGTATTTT.